This T cell receptor (beta chain) comes out of a study of early T cells in non-severe SARS-CoV-2 infection. V trimming: 0 bases; J trimming: 8 bases; junction bases outside the gene matches: 3. Germline loops: CDR1 SGHTA, CDR2 FQGTGA. The CDR3 covers 15 residues. Unique molecular identifiers (one per individual cDNA molecule) were attached. MiXCR, applied by TCRdb to the 5' RACE reads, yields one record per CDR3 protein. Of 100,000 to 130,000 distinct CDR3 sequences in the sample, 11% were seen once. The table lists this clonotype with many counts. The V and J genes are TRBV7-3 and TRBJ2-1; 11 nucleotides line up with TRBD2. Sequencing input: whole blood. The sequence was collected from an adult who was a healthcare worker with PCR-confirmed SARS-CoV-2 infection or an uninfected control (not recorded which). CDR3 amino acids: CASSLTTSGAHEQFF. CDR3 bases: TGTGCCAGCAGCTTAACGACTAGCGGGGCCCATGAGCAGTTCTTC.